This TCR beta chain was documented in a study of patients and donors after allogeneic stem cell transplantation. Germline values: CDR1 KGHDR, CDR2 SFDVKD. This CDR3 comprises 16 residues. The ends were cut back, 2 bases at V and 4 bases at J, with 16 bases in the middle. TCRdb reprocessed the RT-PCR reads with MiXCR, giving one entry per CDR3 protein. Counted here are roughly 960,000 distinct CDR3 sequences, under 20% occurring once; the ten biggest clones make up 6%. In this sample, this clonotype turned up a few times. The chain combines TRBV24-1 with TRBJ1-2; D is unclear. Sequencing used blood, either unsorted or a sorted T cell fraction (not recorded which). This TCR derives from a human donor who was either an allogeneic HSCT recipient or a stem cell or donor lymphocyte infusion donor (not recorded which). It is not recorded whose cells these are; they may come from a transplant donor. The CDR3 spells CATSDSARAELYGYTF. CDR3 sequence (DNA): TGTGCCACCAGTGATTCCGCCCGGGCCGAGCTCTATGGCTACACCTTC.